These 5 T cell receptor beta chains came from one sample sequenced in a study of neurological immune-mediated disorders. TCRdb itself ran the 5' RACE reads through MiXCR, one entry per CDR3 protein. The sample gives roughly 80,000 distinct CDR3 sequences, under 13% of which show up once; 1.8% is in the top ten. Sequencing was done on a sample of PBMCs. The source of these receptors is a man aged 40-50 years in good health.

There are many counts of this clonotype. V gene TRBV25-1 combines with J gene TRBJ2-1; TRBD1 aligns across 7 bases. This CDR3 comprises 16 residues. CDR1 is MGHDK, CDR2 SYGVNS, per germline. V lost 4 bases, J lost 2 bases, and 8 bases stayed unmatched. The CDR3 sequence is CASSGSTGNAYNEQFF. As DNA, the CDR3 is TGTGCCAGCAGTGGCTCGACAGGGAATGCCTACAATGAGCAGTTCTTC. The variable domain in full, completed from reference TRBV25-1 and TRBJ2-1, reads EADIYQTPRYLVIGTGKKITLECSQTMGHDKMYWYQQDPGMELHLIHYSYGVNSTEKGDLSSESTVSRIRTEHFPLTLESARPSHTSQYLCASSGSTGNAYNEQFFGPGTRLTVL.

This clonotype was seen only once. A much larger clonotype is one base distant, so this may be a read error. The chain couples TRBV5-1 to TRBJ1-6; D remains ambiguous. CDR1 and CDR2 (germline): SGHRS, YFSETQ. The CDR3 is 15 amino acids. Trimming shortened V by 2 bases and J by 14 bases, and 20 bases separated the two germline ends. The chain's CDR3 is CASSLSSVEIVSLHF. DNA of the CDR3: TGCGCCAGCAGCTTATCTTCAGTGGAAATCGTTTCCCTCCACTTT.

This clonotype was detected ten times or more. The gene calls are TRBV5-6 and TRBJ2-5, with D hard to call. Trimming removed 7 bases from V and 2 bases from J, with 15 bases in between. The CDR3 is 14 amino acids. Germline V gives CDR1 SGHDT, CDR2 YYEEEE. Here the CDR3 reads CASSFTGSQETQYF. CDR3 in DNA: TGTGCCAGCTCATTTACCGGGTCACAAGAGACCCAGTACTTC.

This clonotype was counted ten times or more. The V and J genes are TRBV27 and TRBJ2-2; D is unresolved. Germline loops: CDR1 MNHEY, CDR2 SMNVEV (reference sequence). Trimming removed 3 bases from V and 6 bases from J, with 5 bases in between. The CDR3 totals 12 residues. The CDR3 here is CASSFSPGELFF. CDR3 nucleotides: TGTGCCAGCAGTTTTTCCCCCGGGGAGCTGTTTTTT.

This clonotype was picked up many times. The chain links TRBV11-2 to TRBJ2-1; 10 bases align to TRBD2. This CDR3 comprises 15 residues. After removal of 5 bases from V and 8 bases from J, the junction contained 9 bases not matched to a gene. The germline V gene encodes CDR1 SGHAT and CDR2 FQNNGV. The CDR3 DNA is TGTGCCAGCAGCACCGCTAGCGGGAGCTTCGATGAGCAGTTCTTC. Its protein is CASSTASGSFDEQFF.